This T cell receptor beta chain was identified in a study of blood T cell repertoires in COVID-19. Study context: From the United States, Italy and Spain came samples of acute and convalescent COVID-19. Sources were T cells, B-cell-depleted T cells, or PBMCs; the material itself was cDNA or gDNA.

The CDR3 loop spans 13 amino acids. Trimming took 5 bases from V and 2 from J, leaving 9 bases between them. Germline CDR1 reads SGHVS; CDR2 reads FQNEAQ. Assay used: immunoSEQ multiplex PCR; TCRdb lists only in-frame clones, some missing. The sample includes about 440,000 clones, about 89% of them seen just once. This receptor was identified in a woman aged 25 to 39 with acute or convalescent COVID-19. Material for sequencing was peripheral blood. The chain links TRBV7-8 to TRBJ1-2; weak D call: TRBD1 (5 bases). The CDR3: CASSQDSNYGYTF. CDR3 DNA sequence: TGTGCCAGCAGCCAAGACAGCAACTATGGCTACACCTTC.